A selection of T cell receptor beta chains follows, all from one sample in a study of cytotoxic CD8 clonotypes in ibrutinib-treated CLL. Assay: immunoSEQ multiplex PCR; the TCRdb copy retains only in-frame clones and omits some. This table holds 110,000 to 150,000 clones, around three quarters found once. The source material was PBMCs, sampled after 12 months of ibrutinib treatment. These TCRs come from a human donor with chronic lymphocytic leukemia. The CDR3 runs from the conserved cysteine through the conserved F or W. A D gene is named only where the DNA matches it firmly. Not all rows give a size; the values are once, few, many and, for expanded clones, a class.

DNA	CDR3	size	V	J	D
TGTGCCAGCAGCTTAACTACAGCTGTCTATGGCTACACCTTC	CASSLTTAVYGYTF	few	TRBV7-9	TRBJ1-2	NA
TGTGCCAGTAGTCAGGGACACCCAGGGCTCGTGTACTTC	CASSQGHPGLVYF	NA	TRBV19	TRBJ2-7	NA
TGTGCCAGCAGGTCAACAGGGCTCGCCAACGGCTACACCTTC	CASRSTGLANGYTF	NA	TRBV6-6	TRBJ1-2	NA
TGTGCCTGGAGTGATGTACTAGCGGGGTCCGGGGAGCAGTACTTC	CAWSDVLAGSGEQYF	NA	TRBV30	TRBJ2-7	TRBD2
TGTGCCAGCAGCTTAACAGGGACCGGGTCTACCGAGCAGTACTTC	CASSLTGTGSTEQYF	NA	TRBV11-2	TRBJ2-7	NA
TGTGCCAGCAGCTTGGCATTGACTAGCGGGAGCTCCTACAATGAGCAGTTCTTC	CASSLALTSGSSYNEQFF	NA	TRBV5-4	TRBJ2-1	TRBD2
TGTGCCAGCTCCCCTGGGGGATACGAGCAGTACTTC	CASSPGGYEQYF	NA	TRBV18	TRBJ2-7	NA
TGCAGCGTTGAAGAGGGGCGCGGGGGAAACTACAATGAGCAGTTCTTC	CSVEEGRGGNYNEQFF	NA	TRBV29-1	TRBJ2-1	TRBD2
TGCAGCGTCTCGAAGGGAGCAGGGGGGGGGTACGAGCAGTACTTC	CSVSKGAGGGYEQYF	NA	TRBV29-1	TRBJ2-7	NA
TGTGCCAGCAGCGTCCCTCTCGGGCACTTC	CASSVPLGHF	few	TRBV7-9	TRBJ2-7	NA
TGTGCCAGCAGCCCCGGGACAGGGGCCTACGAGCAGTACTTC	CASSPGTGAYEQYF	once	TRBV5-5	TRBJ2-7	TRBD1
TGTGCCACCAAGGGACTAGCGGGAGTTGCAGAGTCCTACGAGCAGTACTTC	CATKGLAGVAESYEQYF	NA	TRBV2	TRBJ2-7	TRBD2
TGTGCCAGCAGCTTAGGCGGGACTAGTAGCACAGATACGCAGTATTTT	CASSLGGTSSTDTQYF	NA	TRBV11-3	TRBJ2-3	TRBD2
TGTGCCAGCAGCCGGACAGGACCCACAGATACGCAGTATTTT	CASSRTGPTDTQYF	NA	TRBV2	TRBJ2-3	TRBD1
TGTGCCAGCAGGCCAGGGGTGGCAGAGACCCAGTACTTC	CASRPGVAETQYF	NA	TRBV6-1	TRBJ2-5	NA
TGCGCCAGCAGCTCAAGGGCGTTCTACGAGCAGTACTTC	CASSSRAFYEQYF	NA	TRBV4-1	TRBJ2-7	NA
TGTGCCACCAGCGACGGTCTTCTGCGTACTGAAGCTTTCTTT	CATSDGLLRTEAFF	NA	TRBV15	TRBJ1-1	NA
TGCGCCAGCAGCTTGGGGCCAGGGGGCGATGAAAAACTGTTTTTT	CASSLGPGGDEKLFF	NA	TRBV5-1	TRBJ1-4	TRBD1
TGTGCCAGCAGCCCCGCGGGGCTAGCAGAAGAGACCCAGTACTTC	CASSPAGLAEETQYF	once	TRBV7-2	TRBJ2-5	NA
TGTGCCAGCAGCTTAGATTATAGCCAAGCTTTCTTT	CASSLDYSQAFF	NA	TRBV7-2	TRBJ1-1	NA
TGTGCCAGCAGTGAAGAATGGACTGAAGCTTTCTTT	CASSEEWTEAFF	few	TRBV25-1	TRBJ1-1	NA
TGTGCCATCAGTGATTCCGGGCCCACTGAAGCTTTCTTT	CAISDSGPTEAFF	NA	TRBV10-3	TRBJ1-1	NA
TGTGCCAGCCAACCTAGCGGGATCACAGATACGCAGTATTTT	CASQPSGITDTQYF	NA	TRBV6-5	TRBJ2-3	TRBD2
TGTGCCAGCAGTCACGGACTAGCGGAGCAGTTCTTC	CASSHGLAEQFF	many	TRBV27	TRBJ2-1	TRBD2
TGCGCCAGCAGCCAAGATGTTGCAAAGATCTACGAGCAGTACTTC	CASSQDVAKIYEQYF	NA	TRBV4-3	TRBJ2-7	NA
TGTGCCAGCAGCCAAGAAGGGACTAGCGGGAGAAGGTACGAGCAGTACTTC	CASSQEGTSGRRYEQYF	NA	TRBV4-2	TRBJ2-7	TRBD2
TGTGCCACCCGTTGGACTAGCGGGAATTATGAGCAGTTCTTC	CATRWTSGNYEQFF	NA	TRBV15	TRBJ2-1	TRBD2
TGTGCCAGCCTGCTCGGAGCGGGAGCGTGGAATGAGCAGTTCTTC	CASLLGAGAWNEQFF	NA	TRBV7-8	TRBJ2-1	TRBD2
TGTGCCATCAGTGAGTCGAGACAGGGGGCGAACACCGGGGAGCTGTTTTTT	CAISESRQGANTGELFF	few	TRBV10-3	TRBJ2-2	TRBD1
TGTGCCAGCAGATCTACAGGGGCCCGCAGTGAAAACACCATATATTTT	CASRSTGARSENTIYF	NA	TRBV28	TRBJ1-3	TRBD1
TGTGCCAGCAGTTACCAGGGGCCAGATACGCAGTATTTT	CASSYQGPDTQYF	NA	TRBV6-5	TRBJ2-3	NA
TGTGCCAGCAGCCCCCGTAGCGGGAGTTCCTACGAGCAGTACTTC	CASSPRSGSSYEQYF	NA	TRBV7-7	TRBJ2-7	TRBD2
TGTGCCAGCAGCTTGAATCCTAGCGTACGGAGCGAGCAGTTCTTC	CASSLNPSVRSEQFF	NA	TRBV5-4	TRBJ2-1	NA
TGCGCCAGCAGCTATCGGAGCCGGGGGCCCTACGAGCAGTACTTC	CASSYRSRGPYEQYF	NA	TRBV4-1	TRBJ2-7	NA
TGTGCCAGCAGCCCTTCGACAGGAGACTCAAACACTGAAGCTTTCTTT	CASSPSTGDSNTEAFF	NA	TRBV9	TRBJ1-1	NA
TGTGCCAGCAGCCATAGGGGGTGGGGACAGCCGCTGTTTTTT	CASSHRGWGQPLFF	NA	TRBV13	TRBJ2-2	TRBD1
TGTGCCAGTAGTATGGGGGGTACTGAAGCTTTCTTT	CASSMGGTEAFF	few	TRBV19	TRBJ1-1	NA
TGTGCCAGCAGCTTAAGTCAGGGGATGGGAAAACTGTTTTTT	CASSLSQGMGKLFF	NA	TRBV7-9	TRBJ1-4	NA
TGCGCCAGCAGCCCCGGGGGGGCGGCGAACTATGGCTACACCTTC	CASSPGGAANYGYTF	NA	TRBV5-1	TRBJ1-2	NA
TGTGCCAGCAGGGGACTACGCAATGAGCAGTTCTTC	CASRGLRNEQFF	NA	TRBV27	TRBJ2-1	TRBD2
TGTGCCAGCAGTGATGGCGGTCTTGGTGAGCAGTTCTTC	CASSDGGLGEQFF	NA	TRBV25-1	TRBJ2-1	NA
TGTGCCAGTAAGGACCGACAAATTAACTATGGCTACACCTTC	CASKDRQINYGYTF	NA	TRBV19	TRBJ1-2	NA
TGTGCCAGCAGCTTAAGAGCGTCCGGGGAGCTGTTTTTT	CASSLRASGELFF	NA	TRBV7-2	TRBJ2-2	NA
TGCAGCGCCCCGACAGGGTCGGACTATGGCTACACCTTC	CSAPTGSDYGYTF	NA	TRBV29-1	TRBJ1-2	TRBD1
TGTGCCAGCAGCTTAGGACTTCCTACCGGGGAGCTGTTTTTT	CASSLGLPTGELFF	NA	TRBV11-2	TRBJ2-2	NA
TGTGCCAGCAGAAATGAGGGGCTCAATCAGCCCCAGCATTTT	CASRNEGLNQPQHF	few	TRBV28	TRBJ1-5	NA